The 20 T cell receptor beta chains below come from one sample, sequenced in a study of blood T cell repertoires in COVID-19. Data came from immunoSEQ multiplex PCR; TCRdb stores just in-frame clones and leaves some out. The table includes approximately 200,000 clones, roughly four fifths detected once. Sequenced: PBMCs or T cells enriched from blood (not recorded which). Receptor source: a man in his forties who had recovered from COVID-19.

This chain links TRBV28 with TRBJ1-3; TRBD1 might be the D (5 bases). This CDR3 has 14 amino acids. Trimming removed 9 bases from V and 0 bases from J, with 12 bases in between. CDR1 and CDR2 (germline): MDHEN, SYDVKM. CDR3 in amino acids: CASSPGGSGNTIYF. The CDR3 nucleotides are TGTGCCAGTTCCCCGGGGGGCTCTGGAAACACCATATATTTT.

V is TRBV6-5 and J is TRBJ1-2; D is uncertain. Per the germline V gene, CDR1 is MNHEY and CDR2 is SVGAGI. The CDR3 runs to 12 residues. Trimming left V 5 bases short and J 8 bases short, with 12 bases between. CDR3 sequence (DNA): TGTGCCAGCAGTCTCAACGCGGGAGGCTACACCTTC. Amino acids: CASSLNAGGYTF.

Comment on this clone: This same CDR3 is encoded by further DNA sequences in the sample. The DNA of the CDR3 is TGCGCCAGCAGCCCCGGACAGTCCGGAAACACCATATATTTT. Protein: CASSPGQSGNTIYF. The chain is built from TRBV5-1 and TRBJ1-3; D possibly corresponds to TRBD1 (6 bases). CDR1 and CDR2 (germline): SGHRS, YFSETQ. With 4 bases removed from V and 4 bases from J, the gap between germline ends came to 12 bases. The CDR3 is made up of 14 amino acids.

This clone occurred once. The chain uses TRBV7-9 and TRBJ2-7; no firm D call. Deletions cut 2 bases from V and 2 bases from J, with 22 bases between. The germline gives CDR1 SEHNR, CDR2 FQNEAQ (reference sequence). The CDR3 runs 18 residues. In nucleotides, the CDR3 is TGTGCCAGCAGCTTATTAGCATTAATGACGAACTACCCCTACGAGCAGTACGTC. Its translation: CASSLLALMTNYPYEQYV.

This clone was observed a handful of times. The rearrangement joins TRBV7-2 to TRBJ1-5, with 8 bases aligning to TRBD1. Germline V gives CDR1 SGHTA, CDR2 FQGNSA. Trimming cost V 4 bases and J 5 bases; bases outside gene matches: 10. This CDR3 is built from 16 residues. CDR3 DNA sequence: TGTGCCAGCAGCTACCGATCCCGGACAGGGTATCAGCCCCAGCATTTT. Encoded protein: CASSYRSRTGYQPQHF. The full variable domain, completed using reference TRBV7-2 and TRBJ1-5, is GAGVSQSPSNKVTEKGKDVELRCDPISGHTALYWYRQSLGQGLEFLIYFQGNSAPDKSGLPSDRFSAERTGGSVSTLTIQRTQQEDSAVYLCASSYRSRTGYQPQHFGDGTRLSIL.

V and J are TRBV30 and TRBJ1-2; D is unresolved. Germline V gives CDR1 GTSNPN, CDR2 SVGIG (reference sequence). Trimming removed 0 bases from V and 4 bases from J, with 15 bases in between. The CDR3 has 15 amino acids. Here the CDR3 reads CAWSVSFAAGYGYTF. CDR3 in DNA: TGTGCCTGGAGTGTAAGCTTTGCGGCCGGCTATGGCTACACCTTC.

This sequence joins TRBV20-1 and TRBJ2-5; D remains unclear. V was clipped by 3 bases and J by 5 bases, with 10 bases between them. The CDR3 runs 12 residues. In germline, CDR1 is DFQATT, CDR2 SNEGSKA (reference sequence). The CDR3: CSASDRLETQYF. In nucleotides, the CDR3 is TGCAGTGCTAGTGATAGATTGGAGACCCAGTACTTC.

The chain recombines TRBV30 with TRBJ2-1, with D perhaps assigned TRBD1 or TRBD2 (5 bases each). The V end lost 8 bases, the J end lost 0 bases, and 14 bases lay between the germline ends. CDR3 length: 14 amino acids. CDR1 GTSNPN and CDR2 SVGIG come from the germline V gene (reference sequence). The CDR3 region is CAGARESSYNEQFF. The CDR3 DNA sequence: TGTGCCGGGGCTAGGGAGAGCTCCTACAATGAGCAGTTCTTC. Full variable domain (rest looked up from reference TRBV30 and TRBJ2-1): SQTIHQWPATLVQPVGSPLSLECTVEGTSNPNLYWYRQAAGRGLQLLFYSVGIGQISSEVPQNLSASRPQDRQFILSSKKLLLSDSGFYLCAGARESSYNEQFFGPGTRLTVL.

V is TRBV15 and J is TRBJ1-2; unclear D gene. The germline CDR1 and CDR2 sequences are LNHNV and YYDKDF (reference sequence). There are 16 residues in the CDR3. V gave up 0 bases and J gave up 5 bases, with 16 bases separating them. The CDR3 DNA follows: TGTGCCACCAGCAGAGATCCAACAGTACCGTCGTATGGCTACACCTTC. It codes for CATSRDPTVPSYGYTF. Complete variable domain (other parts from reference TRBV15 and TRBJ1-2): DAMVIQNPRYQVTQFGKPVTLSCSQTLNHNVMYWYQQKSSQAPKLLFHYYDKDFNNEADTPDNFQSRRPNTSFCFLDIRSPGLGDTAMYLCATSRDPTVPSYGYTFGSGTRLTVV.

V usage is TRBV7-9 and J usage is TRBJ1-2; D gene unclear. The CDR3 has 14 amino acids. CDR1 and CDR2 from the germline V gene are SEHNR and FQNEAQ (reference sequence). V was pared by 5 bases and J by 4 bases, with 14 bases between. The CDR3 protein is CASSTQRPFYGYTF. In nucleotides, the CDR3 is TGTGCCAGCAGCACGCAGCGGCCCTTCTATGGCTACACCTTC.

As concerns this clone: Mismatch with germline at one junction end may stem from a read error. The J gene is TRBJ1-3, the V gene TRBV4-2; 8 bases map to TRBD1. The CDR3 has 15 residues. CDR1 is LGHNA, CDR2 YNFKEQ, per germline. The CDR3 bases are TGTGCCAGCAGCCAAGAGGACAGGGTAGGAATCACCATATATTTT. As protein: CASSQEDRVGITIYF.

The CDR3 bases are TGTGCCAGCAGTCCCCGGGACAGGGACATTCAGTACTTC. Encoded protein: CASSPRDRDIQYF. The rearrangement uses TRBV27 and TRBJ2-4; TRBD1 agrees at 9 bases. This CDR3 contains 13 residues. Trimming took 5 bases from V and 8 from J; bases not matched to a gene: 4. Germline V lookup: CDR1 MNHEY, CDR2 SMNVEV (reference sequence).

J is TRBJ1-1 and V is TRBV7-2; D gene uncertain. This CDR3 spans 16 amino acids. Trimming removed 2 bases from V and 0 bases from J, with 13 bases in between. Germline V gives CDR1 SGHTA, CDR2 FQGNSA. The CDR3 DNA reads TGTGCCAGCAGCTTATCATTGACAAGGATGAACACTGAAGCTTTCTTT. Encoded protein: CASSLSLTRMNTEAFF. The variable domain in full, completed from reference TRBV7-2 and TRBJ1-1, reads GAGVSQSPSNKVTEKGKDVELRCDPISGHTALYWYRQSLGQGLEFLIYFQGNSAPDKSGLPSDRFSAERTGGSVSTLTIQRTQQEDSAVYLCASSLSLTRMNTEAFFGQGTRLTVV.

The V gene is TRBV7-6, the J gene TRBJ1-5; D remains unclear. Trimming took 5 bases from V and 5 from J, leaving 16 bases between them. From germline, CDR1 is SGHVS and CDR2 FNYEAQ. The CDR3 runs 15 residues. The CDR3 bases are TGTGCCAGCAGCCCTGGCAGGAGGACTGATCAGCCCCAGCATTTT. Protein: CASSPGRRTDQPQHF.

This rearrangement joins TRBV5-1 to TRBJ1-1; D may be TRBD1 (6 bases). The V gene lost 0 bases and the J gene lost 4 bases, with 13 bases spanning the gap. This CDR3 contains 15 residues. Germline V gives CDR1 SGHRS, CDR2 YFSETQ. For the CDR3, the DNA is TGCGCCAGCAGCTTGGAGGGCAGGGGCGTCACTGAAGCTTTCTTT. This gives the protein CASSLEGRGVTEAFF. Supplemented by reference TRBV5-1 and TRBJ1-1, the full variable domain reads KAGVTQTPRYLIKTRGQQVTLSCSPISGHRSVSWYQQTPGQGLQFLFEYFSETQRNKGNFPGRFSGRQFSNSRSEMNVSTLELGDSALYLCASSLEGRGVTEAFFGQGTRLTVV.

The chain couples TRBV24-1 to TRBJ2-5; weak D call: TRBD1 (6 bases). The CDR3 is made up of 14 amino acids. Per the germline V gene, CDR1 is KGHDR and CDR2 is SFDVKD. Trimming took off 5 bases at V and 5 bases at J, with 14 bases between the two ends. The CDR3 nucleotides are TGTGCCACCAGTGTGGCAGGGGATTTCGAGACCCAGTACTTC. Amino acids: CATSVAGDFETQYF.

In its sample, this clone was seen once. The chain carries TRBV28 and TRBJ1-2; D unresolved. The CDR3 length is 14 residues. Per the germline V gene, CDR1 is MDHEN and CDR2 is SYDVKM. V gave up 4 bases and J gave up 0 bases, with 9 bases separating them. The chain's CDR3 is CASSSPSSNYGYTF. In nucleotides, the CDR3 is TGTGCCAGCAGTTCCCCCTCCTCTAACTATGGCTACACCTTC.

The chain uses TRBV19 and TRBJ2-3; D unresolved. The CDR3 has 12 residues. The V end was cut by 11 bases, the J end by 2 bases, with 11 bases between. Germline V lookup: CDR1 LNHDA, CDR2 SQIVND (reference sequence). CDR3 bases: TGTGCCTCTATGGGCTTCACAGATACGCAGTATTTT. It codes for CASMGFTDTQYF.

The rearrangement uses TRBV28 and TRBJ1-4, with a tentative D call TRBD1 (5 bases). Germline CDR1 MDHEN, CDR2 SYDVKM. The V end lost 8 bases, the J end lost 2 bases, and 15 bases lay between the germline ends. The CDR3 spans 15 residues. The CDR3 is CASGQGGATNEKLFF. CDR3 DNA sequence: TGTGCCAGCGGGCAGGGAGGTGCGACTAATGAAAAACTGTTTTTT.

This chain joins TRBV27 and TRBJ2-1, with D maybe TRBD1 (6 bases). Germline V gene sequence: CDR1 MNHEY, CDR2 SMNVEV (reference sequence). This CDR3 is 11 amino acids long. Deletions cut 8 bases from V and 9 bases from J, with 11 bases between. The CDR3 reads CASFRGGEQFF. For the CDR3, the DNA is TGTGCCAGCTTCAGAGGGGGTGAGCAGTTCTTC.